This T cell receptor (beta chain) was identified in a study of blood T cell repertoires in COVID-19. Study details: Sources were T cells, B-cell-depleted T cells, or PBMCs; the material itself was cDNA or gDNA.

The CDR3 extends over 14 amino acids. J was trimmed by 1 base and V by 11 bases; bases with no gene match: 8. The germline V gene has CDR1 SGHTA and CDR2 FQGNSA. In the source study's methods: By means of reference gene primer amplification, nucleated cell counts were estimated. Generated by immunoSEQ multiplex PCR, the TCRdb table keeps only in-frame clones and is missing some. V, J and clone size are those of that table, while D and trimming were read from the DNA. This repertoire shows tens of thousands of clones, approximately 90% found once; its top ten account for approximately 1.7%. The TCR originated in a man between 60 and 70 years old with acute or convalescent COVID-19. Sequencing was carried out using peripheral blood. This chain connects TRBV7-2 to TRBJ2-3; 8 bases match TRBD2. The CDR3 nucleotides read TGTGCCGGAAAGCGGGGGCCCCGCACAGATACGCAGTATTTT. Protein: CAGKRGPRTDTQYF. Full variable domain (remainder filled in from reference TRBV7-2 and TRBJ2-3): GAGVSQSPSNKVTEKGKDVELRCDPISGHTALYWYRQSLGQGLEFLIYFQGNSAPDKSGLPSDRFSAERTGGSVSTLTIQRTQQEDSAVYLCAGKRGPRTDTQYFGPGTRLTVL.